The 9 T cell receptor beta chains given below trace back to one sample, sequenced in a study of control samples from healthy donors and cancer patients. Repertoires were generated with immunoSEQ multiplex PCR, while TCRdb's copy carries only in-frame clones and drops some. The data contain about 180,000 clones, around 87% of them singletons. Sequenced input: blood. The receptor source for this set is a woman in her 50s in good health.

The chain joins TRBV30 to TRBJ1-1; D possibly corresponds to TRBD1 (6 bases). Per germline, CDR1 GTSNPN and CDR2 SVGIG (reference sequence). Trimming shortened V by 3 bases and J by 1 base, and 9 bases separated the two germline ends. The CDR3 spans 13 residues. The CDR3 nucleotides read TGTGCCTGGAGGAGGGGGGGGAACACTGAAGCTTTCTTT. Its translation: CAWRRGGNTEAFF.

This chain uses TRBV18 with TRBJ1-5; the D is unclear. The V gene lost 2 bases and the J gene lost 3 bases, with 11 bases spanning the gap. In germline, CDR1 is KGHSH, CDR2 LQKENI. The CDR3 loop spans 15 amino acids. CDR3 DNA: TGTGCCAGCTCACCATCCGGGGAGAACAATCAGCCCCAGCATTTT. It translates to CASSPSGENNQPQHF.

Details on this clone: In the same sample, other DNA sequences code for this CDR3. The CDR3 region is CASSFGGNEQFF. CDR3 sequence (DNA): TGTGCCAGCAGTTTTGGGGGGAATGAGCAGTTCTTC. The gene calls are TRBV12-3 or TRBV12-4 and TRBJ2-1; D might be TRBD2 (6 bases). The CDR3 is 12 residues long. V was shortened by 3 bases and J by 7 bases, with 7 bases between the two germline ends.

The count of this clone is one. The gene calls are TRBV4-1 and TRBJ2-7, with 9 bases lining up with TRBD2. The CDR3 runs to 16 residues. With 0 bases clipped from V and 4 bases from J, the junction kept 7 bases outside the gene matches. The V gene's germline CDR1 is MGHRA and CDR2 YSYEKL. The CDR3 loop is CASSQDGSGRSYEQYF. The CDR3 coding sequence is TGCGCCAGCAGCCAAGATGGGAGCGGGAGGAGTTACGAGCAGTACTTC.

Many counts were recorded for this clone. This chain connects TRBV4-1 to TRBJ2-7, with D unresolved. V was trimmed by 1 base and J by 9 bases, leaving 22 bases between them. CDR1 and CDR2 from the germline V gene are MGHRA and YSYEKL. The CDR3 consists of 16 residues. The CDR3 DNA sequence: TGCGCCAGCAGCCAAGGCGAAGGGAACGAAGGTCCCGCGCAGTACTTC. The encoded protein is CASSQGEGNEGPAQYF.

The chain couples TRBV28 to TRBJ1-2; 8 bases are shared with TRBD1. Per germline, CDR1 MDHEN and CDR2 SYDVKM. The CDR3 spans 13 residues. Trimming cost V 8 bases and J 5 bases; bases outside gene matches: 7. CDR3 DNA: TGTGCCAGCCCCCCTGGGACAGGTTATGGCTACACCTTC. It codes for CASPPGTGYGYTF.

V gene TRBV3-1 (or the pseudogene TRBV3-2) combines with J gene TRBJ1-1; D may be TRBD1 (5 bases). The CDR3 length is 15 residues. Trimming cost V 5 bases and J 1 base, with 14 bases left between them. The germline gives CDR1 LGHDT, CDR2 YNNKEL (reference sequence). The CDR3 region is CASSSYLTENTEAFF. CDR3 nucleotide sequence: TGTGCCAGCAGCTCCTACCTGACAGAGAACACTGAAGCTTTCTTT.

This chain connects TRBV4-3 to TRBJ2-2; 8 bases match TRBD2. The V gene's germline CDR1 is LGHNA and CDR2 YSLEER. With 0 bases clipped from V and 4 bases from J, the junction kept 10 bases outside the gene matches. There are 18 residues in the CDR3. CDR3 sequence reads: CASSQEVPGLATTGELFF. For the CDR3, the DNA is TGCGCCAGCAGCCAAGAAGTTCCCGGACTAGCAACCACCGGGGAGCTGTTTTTT.

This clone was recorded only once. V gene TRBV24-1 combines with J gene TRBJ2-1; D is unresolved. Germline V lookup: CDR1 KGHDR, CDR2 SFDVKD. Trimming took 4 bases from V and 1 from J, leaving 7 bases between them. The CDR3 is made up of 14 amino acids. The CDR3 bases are TGTGCCACCAGTGAGGGATCTTCCTACAATGAGCAGTTCTTC. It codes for CATSEGSSYNEQFF.